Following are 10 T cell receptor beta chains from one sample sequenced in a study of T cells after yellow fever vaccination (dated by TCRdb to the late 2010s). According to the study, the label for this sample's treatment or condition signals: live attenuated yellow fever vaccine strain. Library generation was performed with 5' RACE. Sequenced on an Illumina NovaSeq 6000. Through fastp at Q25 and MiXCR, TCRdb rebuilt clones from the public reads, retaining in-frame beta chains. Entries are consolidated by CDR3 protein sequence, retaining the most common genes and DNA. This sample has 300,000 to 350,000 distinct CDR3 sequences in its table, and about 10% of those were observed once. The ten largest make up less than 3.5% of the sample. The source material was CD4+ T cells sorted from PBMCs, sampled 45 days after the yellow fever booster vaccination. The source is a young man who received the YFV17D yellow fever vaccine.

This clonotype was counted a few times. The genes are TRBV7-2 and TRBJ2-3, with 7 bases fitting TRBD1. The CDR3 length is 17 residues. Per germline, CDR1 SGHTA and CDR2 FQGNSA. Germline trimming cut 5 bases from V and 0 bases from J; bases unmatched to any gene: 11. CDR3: CASSPMRDSSSTDTQYF. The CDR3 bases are TGTGCCAGCAGCCCTATGAGGGACAGCTCTAGCACAGATACGCAGTATTTT.

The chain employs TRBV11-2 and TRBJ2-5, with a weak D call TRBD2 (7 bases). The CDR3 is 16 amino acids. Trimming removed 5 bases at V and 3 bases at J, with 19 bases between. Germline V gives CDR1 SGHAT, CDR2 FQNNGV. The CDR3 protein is CASSRGGAANEETQYF. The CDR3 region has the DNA TGTGCCAGCAGCCGCGGGGGCGCAGCGAATGAAGAGACCCAGTACTTC.

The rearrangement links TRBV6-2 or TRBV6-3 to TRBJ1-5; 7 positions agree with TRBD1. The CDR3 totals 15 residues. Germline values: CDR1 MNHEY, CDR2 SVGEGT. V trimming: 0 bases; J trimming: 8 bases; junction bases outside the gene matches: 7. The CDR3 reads CASSYSDRQFEPQHF. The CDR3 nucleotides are TGTGCCAGCAGTTACTCGGACAGGCAATTCGAGCCCCAGCATTTT.

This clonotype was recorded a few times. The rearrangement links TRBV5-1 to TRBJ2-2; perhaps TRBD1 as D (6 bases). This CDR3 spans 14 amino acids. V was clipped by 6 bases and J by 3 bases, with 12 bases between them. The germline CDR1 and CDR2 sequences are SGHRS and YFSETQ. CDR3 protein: CASNREADTGELFF. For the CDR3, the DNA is TGCGCCAGCAACAGGGAAGCGGACACCGGGGAGCTGTTTTTT.

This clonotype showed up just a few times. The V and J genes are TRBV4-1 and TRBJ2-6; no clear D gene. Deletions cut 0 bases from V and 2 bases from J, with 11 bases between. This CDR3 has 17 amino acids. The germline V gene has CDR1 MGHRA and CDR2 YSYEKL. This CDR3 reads CASSQDRGVTGANVLTF. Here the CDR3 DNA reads TGCGCCAGCAGCCAAGATCGAGGTGTGACTGGGGCCAACGTCCTGACTTTC.

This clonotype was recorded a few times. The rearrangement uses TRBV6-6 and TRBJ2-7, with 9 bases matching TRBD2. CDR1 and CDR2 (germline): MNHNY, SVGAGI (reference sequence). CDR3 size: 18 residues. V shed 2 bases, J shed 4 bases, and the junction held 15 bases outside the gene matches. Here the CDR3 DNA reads TGTGCCAGCAGTTACGGGCAGGGTCCTAGCGGGGCCCCGTACGAGCAGTACGTC. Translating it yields CASSYGQGPSGAPYEQYV.

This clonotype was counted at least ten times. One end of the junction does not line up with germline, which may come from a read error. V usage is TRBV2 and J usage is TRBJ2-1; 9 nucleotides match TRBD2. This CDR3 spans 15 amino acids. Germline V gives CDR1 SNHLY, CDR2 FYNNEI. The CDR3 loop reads CASREGGGAVHEQFF. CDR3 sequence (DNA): TGTGCCAGCAGGGAAGGCGGGGGGGCTGTCCATGAGCAGTTCTTC.

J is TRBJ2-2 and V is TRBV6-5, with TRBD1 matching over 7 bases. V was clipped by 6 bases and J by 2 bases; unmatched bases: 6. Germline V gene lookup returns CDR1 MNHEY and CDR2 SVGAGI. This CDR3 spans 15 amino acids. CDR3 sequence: CASRFRDSNTGELFF. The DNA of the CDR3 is TGTGCCAGCAGATTCCGGGACAGCAACACCGGGGAGCTGTTTTTT.

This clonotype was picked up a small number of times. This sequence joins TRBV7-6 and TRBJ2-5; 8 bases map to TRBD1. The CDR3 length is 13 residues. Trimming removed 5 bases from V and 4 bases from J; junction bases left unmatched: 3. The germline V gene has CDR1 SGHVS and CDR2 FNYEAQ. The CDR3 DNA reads TGTGCCAGCAGCCAGGACAGGGTAGAGACCCAGTACTTC. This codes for CASSQDRVETQYF.

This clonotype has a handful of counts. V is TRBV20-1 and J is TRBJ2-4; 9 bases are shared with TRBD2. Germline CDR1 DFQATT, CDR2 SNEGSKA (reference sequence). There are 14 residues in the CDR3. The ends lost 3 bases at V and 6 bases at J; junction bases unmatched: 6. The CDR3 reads CSASISGGSNIQYF. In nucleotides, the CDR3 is TGCAGTGCTAGTATTAGCGGGGGATCAAACATTCAGTACTTC.